This is a list of T cell receptor beta chains from one sample in a study of OX40 agonist ivuxolimab in advanced cancers. This table comes from immunoSEQ multiplex PCR, and its TCRdb copy is limited to in-frame clones, with some not included. The sample has 150,000 to 180,000 clones; 85% to 95% are singletons. Sequences were derived from CD4+ or CD8+ T cells sorted from blood, sampled in a trial of the OX40 agonist ivuxolimab. The receptors were sampled from an adult with an advanced solid tumor such as melanoma, head and neck, liver or kidney cancer. CDR3s include the opening cysteine and the closing phenylalanine or tryptophan. The order of the fields is clone size, J gene, D gene, V gene, CDR3 protein, CDR3 DNA. A D gene is named only where the DNA matches it firmly. Where a row states a size, it is once, few, many or the class of an expanded clone; other rows omit it.

NA,TRBJ1-1,NA,TRBV30,CAWNLQVNTEAFF,TGTGCCTGGAACTTACAGGTGAACACTGAAGCTTTCTTT
NA,TRBJ2-3,TRBD1,TRBV6-5,CASSYSRQGRTQYF,TGTGCCAGCAGTTACTCCCGACAGGGGAGGACGCAGTATTTT
NA,TRBJ1-5,NA,TRBV4-1,CASSQEKTGGTQPQHF,TGCGCCAGCAGCCAAGAAAAGACCGGAGGGACTCAGCCCCAGCATTTT
NA,TRBJ2-5,TRBD1,TRBV10-3,CAISDRQGVSETQYF,TGTGCCATCAGTGACAGGCAGGGGGTTTCAGAGACCCAGTACTTC
NA,TRBJ1-5,NA,TRBV29-1,CSVDTGSEPQHF,TGCAGCGTTGATACAGGGTCAGAGCCCCAGCATTTT
NA,TRBJ2-2,TRBD2,TRBV6-1,CASIPGLAGAGELFF,TGTGCCAGCATACCGGGACTAGCGGGAGCCGGGGAGCTGTTTTTT
NA,TRBJ2-2,NA,TRBV7-3,CASSFHAGTSGTGELFF,TGTGCCAGCAGCTTTCACGCCGGGACATCGGGGACCGGGGAGCTGTTTTTT
NA,TRBJ1-5,TRBD1,TRBV7-8,CASSARTGYQPQHF,TGTGCCAGCAGCGCCCGGACAGGGTATCAGCCCCAGCATTTT
NA,TRBJ1-5,NA,TRBV5-8,CASSLGGEMPQHF,TGTGCCAGCAGCTTGGGGGGGGAGATGCCCCAGCATTTT
NA,TRBJ1-1,NA,TRBV12-5,CASGLEGGTEAFF,TGTGCTAGTGGTTTGGAAGGGGGCACTGAAGCTTTCTTT
NA,TRBJ2-3,TRBD1,TRBV6-6,CASSYDRGQHTQYF,TGTGCCAGCAGTTACGACAGGGGGCAACATACGCAGTATTTT
NA,TRBJ2-3,TRBD2,TRBV7-2,CASSFSGIREDTQYF,TGTGCCAGCAGCTTTAGCGGGATCCGCGAAGATACGCAGTATTTT
NA,TRBJ1-1,NA,TRBV19,CASSTPGRGLRNTEAFF,TGTGCCAGTAGTACCCCGGGCCGAGGACTTCGGAACACTGAAGCTTTCTTT
NA,TRBJ1-1,TRBD1,TRBV4-3,CASSRLQGAEAFF,TGCGCCAGCAGCCGTCTGCAGGGGGCCGAAGCTTTCTTT
NA,TRBJ1-5,NA,TRBV6-1,CASSPGVKDQPQHF,TGTGCCAGCAGTCCCGGGGTGAAAGATCAGCCCCAGCATTTT
NA,TRBJ2-7,NA,TRBV11-2,CASSLSIYEQYF,TGTGCCAGCAGCTTATCTATCTACGAGCAGTACTTC
NA,TRBJ1-6,TRBD1,TRBV5-4,CASSLITGGASPLHF,TGTGCCAGCAGCCTAATTACAGGGGGCGCTTCACCCCTCCACTTT
NA,TRBJ1-1,NA,TRBV6-5,CASSYSAGVDTEAFF,TGTGCCAGCAGTTACTCGGCGGGAGTTGACACTGAAGCTTTCTTT
NA,TRBJ2-1,TRBD2,TRBV7-6,CASSFQFTSGGYNEQFF,TGTGCCAGCAGCTTTCAGTTTACTAGCGGGGGCTACAATGAGCAGTTCTTC
NA,TRBJ2-7,NA,TRBV6-5,CASSYSNSPGSYEQYF,TGTGCCAGCAGTTACTCGAACAGCCCCGGCTCCTACGAGCAGTACTTC
NA,TRBJ1-2,TRBD1,TRBV28,CASIDRPGTGFFNGYTF,TGTGCCAGCATCGATCGGCCCGGGACAGGGTTTTTCAATGGCTACACCTTC
once,TRBJ2-3,TRBD2,TRBV2,CASSEMGILAGDLTDTQYF,TGTGCCAGCAGTGAAATGGGAATACTAGCGGGGGATTTGACAGATACGCAGTATTTT
NA,TRBJ1-1,NA,TRBV6-6,CASSPGPANTEAFF,TGTGCCAGCAGTCCCGGGCCGGCGAACACTGAAGCTTTCTTT
NA,TRBJ2-7,NA,TRBV18,CASSDTGSYEQYF,TGTGCCAGCTCAGACACAGGGAGCTACGAGCAGTACTTC
NA,TRBJ2-7,NA,TRBV6-1,CASSEVLQVFESPTYEQYF,TGTGCCAGCAGTGAAGTGTTACAGGTATTCGAAAGCCCAACCTACGAGCAGTACTTC
NA,TRBJ2-7,NA,TRBV6-6,CASGTSAYEQYF,TGTGCCAGTGGGACCTCGGCCTACGAGCAGTACTTC
NA,TRBJ2-7,TRBD2,TRBV4-3,CASSPSGIPYEQYF,TGCGCCAGCAGTCCTAGCGGCATTCCCTACGAGCAGTACTTC
NA,TRBJ2-1,TRBD2,TRBV2,CASSEQAGALYNEQFF,TGTGCCAGCAGTGAACAAGCGGGGGCCCTCTATAATGAGCAGTTCTTC
NA,TRBJ2-3,NA,TRBV5-1,CASSLGDRLDTDTQYF,TGCGCCAGCAGCTTGGGGGACAGACTAGACACAGATACGCAGTATTTT
NA,TRBJ2-7,TRBD2,TRBV13,CASSSPLTSGGTYEQYF,TGTGCCAGCAGCTCCCCCCTTACTAGCGGGGGGACCTACGAGCAGTACTTC
NA,TRBJ2-3,NA,TRBV5-6,CASSFGGASTDTQYF,TGTGCCAGCAGCTTTGGGGGGGCCAGCACAGATACGCAGTATTTT
few,TRBJ1-2,TRBD1,TRBV7-9,CASSLTTQGVYTF,TGTGCCAGCAGCTTAACTACCCAGGGGGTTTACACCTTC
NA,TRBJ2-5,TRBD1,TRBV5-6,CASSFRTGQETQYF,TGTGCCAGCAGCTTCCGGACAGGCCAAGAGACCCAGTACTTC
NA,TRBJ1-1,NA,TRBV6-5,CASIPSGGSAEAFF,TGTGCCAGCATTCCATCGGGAGGGAGCGCTGAAGCTTTCTTT
NA,TRBJ2-2,NA,TRBV4-3,CASSRGTLNTGELFF,TGCGCCAGCAGCCGGGGAACTCTTAACACCGGGGAGCTGTTTTTT
NA,TRBJ1-1,NA,TRBV9,CASSVAPTRGTEAFF,TGTGCCAGCAGCGTAGCTCCCACAAGAGGGACTGAAGCTTTCTTT
NA,TRBJ1-1,NA,TRBV11-3,CASSDGGLNTEAFF,TGTGCCAGCTCTGACGGAGGACTGAACACTGAAGCTTTCTTT
NA,TRBJ2-3,NA,TRBV6-5,CASSSGLSTDTQYF,TGTGCCAGCAGCTCTGGACTAAGCACAGATACGCAGTATTTT
NA,TRBJ2-7,TRBD2,TRBV9,CASSVEGTRGAYEQYF,TGTGCCAGCAGCGTAGAAGGTACACGGGGGGCCTACGAGCAGTACTTC
once,TRBJ2-1,NA,TRBV4-1,CASSQLQVNEQFF,TGCGCCAGCAGCCAACTACAAGTCAATGAGCAGTTCTTC